This TCR beta chain was captured by sequencing in a study of human thymus T cells. Donors were healthy Finnish infants having corrective surgery for congenital heart defects. During surgery, about 0.45-1 mL peripheral blood was drawn from four of eight donors. Genomic DNA was extracted from every available blood leukocyte. The table came from immunoSEQ multiplex PCR; TCRdb's copy has only in-frame clones and leaves some out. The table lists about 50,000 clones, 85% to 95% of them singletons. In germline, CDR1 is SGHAT, CDR2 FQDESV (reference sequence). The trim removed 2 bases at V and 5 bases at J, leaving 4 bases unmatched. This CDR3 region has 14 residues.

Specimen: blood. The chain couples TRBV11-1 to TRBJ2-5, with 8 bases fitting TRBD2. The TCR sequence derives from a girl under three years old with a congenital heart defect but otherwise immunologically healthy. CDR3 coding DNA: TGTGCCAGCAGCTTAATAGGCGGGGGGGAGACCCAGTACTTC. Protein: CASSLIGGGETQYF. Variable domain in full (rest from reference TRBV11-1 and TRBJ2-5): EAEVAQSPRYKITEKSQAVAFWCDPISGHATLYWYRQILGQGPELLVQFQDESVVDDSQLPKDRFSAERLKGVDSTLKIQPAELGDSAMYLCASSLIGGGETQYFGPGTRLLVL.